This T cell receptor beta chain was retrieved from a study of T cell clonotyping in hematopoietic cell transplantation. Regarding the study as a whole: CD4 and CD8 repertoire contributions could not be separated without sorting.

Time point defined: recipient sample about 28 days before transplant, after cytoreduction. Recipient blood drawn about 28 days pretransplant and days 30, 100, 180 after. Clones were sequenced by immunoSEQ multiplex PCR, and TCRdb holds only the in-frame ones, with some missing. The repertoire has 35,000 to 45,000 clones, 95% of them found once; the top ten carry around 1.6%. With regard to this clone: Its antigen is not identified.

CDR3 size: 13 residues. From germline, CDR1 is SGHRS and CDR2 YFSETQ. Trimming removed 3 bases at V and 8 bases at J, with 14 bases between. The receptor was derived from a man aged 35-49 years with chronic myeloid leukemia. Some clones in this sample may be carry-over from other donors' samples. The V call is TRBV5-1, the J call TRBJ1-2; D perhaps matches TRBD1 (6 bases). Material: peripheral blood mononuclear cells, obtained before stem cell transplant. CDR3 DNA: TGCGCCAGCAGCTCGAGGGGGGACGGAGGCTACACCTTC. As protein: CASSSRGDGGYTF. The full variable domain, with the rest looked up from reference TRBV5-1 and TRBJ1-2, is KAGVTQTPRYLIKTRGQQVTLSCSPISGHRSVSWYQQTPGQGLQFLFEYFSETQRNKGNFPGRFSGRQFSNSRSEMNVSTLELGDSALYLCASSSRGDGGYTFGSGTRLTVV.